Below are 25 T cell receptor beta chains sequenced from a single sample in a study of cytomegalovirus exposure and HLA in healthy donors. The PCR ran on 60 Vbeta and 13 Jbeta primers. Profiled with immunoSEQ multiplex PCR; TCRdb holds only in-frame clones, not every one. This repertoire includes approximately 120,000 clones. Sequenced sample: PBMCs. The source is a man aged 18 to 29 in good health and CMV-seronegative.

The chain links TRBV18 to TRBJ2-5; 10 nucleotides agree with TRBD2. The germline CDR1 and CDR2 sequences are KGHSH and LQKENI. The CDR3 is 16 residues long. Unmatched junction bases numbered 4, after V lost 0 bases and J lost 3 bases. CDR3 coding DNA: TGTGCCAGCTCACCACCCTCCCTAGCGGGGGAAGAGACCCAGTACTTC. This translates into CASSPPSLAGEETQYF.

In nucleotides, the CDR3 is TGTGCCAGCAGCCTAGGGACAGAAGAGACCCAGTACTTC. It translates to CASSLGTEETQYF. This chain connects TRBV11-1 to TRBJ2-5, with 7 bases aligning to TRBD1. V shed 5 bases and J 3 bases; nucleotides not matched to a gene: 3. CDR3 length: 13 residues. Germline V gene sequence: CDR1 SGHAT, CDR2 FQDESV (reference sequence).

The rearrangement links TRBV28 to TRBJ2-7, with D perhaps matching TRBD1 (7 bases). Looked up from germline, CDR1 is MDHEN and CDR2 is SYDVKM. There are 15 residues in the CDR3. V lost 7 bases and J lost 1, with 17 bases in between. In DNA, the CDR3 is TGTGCCAGCATCTTAGGAGGGACAGATTCCTACGAGCAGTACTTC. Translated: CASILGGTDSYEQYF.

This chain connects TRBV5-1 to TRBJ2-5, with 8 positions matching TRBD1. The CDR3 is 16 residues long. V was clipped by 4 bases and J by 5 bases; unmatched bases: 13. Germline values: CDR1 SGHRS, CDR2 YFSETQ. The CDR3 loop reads CASSGIQGVVGETQYF. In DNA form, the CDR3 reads TGCGCCAGCAGCGGGATACAGGGGGTTGTGGGGGAGACCCAGTACTTC.

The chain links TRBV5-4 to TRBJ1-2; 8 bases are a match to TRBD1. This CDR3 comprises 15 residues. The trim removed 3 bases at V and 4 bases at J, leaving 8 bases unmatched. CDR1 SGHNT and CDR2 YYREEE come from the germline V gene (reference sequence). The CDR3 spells CASSSRQGTGYGYTF. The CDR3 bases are TGTGCCAGCAGCTCTAGACAGGGGACTGGCTATGGCTACACCTTC.

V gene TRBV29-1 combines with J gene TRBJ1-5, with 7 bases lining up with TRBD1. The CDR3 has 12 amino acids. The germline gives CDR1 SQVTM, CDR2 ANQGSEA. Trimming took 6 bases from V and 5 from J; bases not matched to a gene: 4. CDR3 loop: CSVGTEDQPQHF. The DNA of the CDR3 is TGCAGCGTAGGGACAGAGGATCAGCCCCAGCATTTT.

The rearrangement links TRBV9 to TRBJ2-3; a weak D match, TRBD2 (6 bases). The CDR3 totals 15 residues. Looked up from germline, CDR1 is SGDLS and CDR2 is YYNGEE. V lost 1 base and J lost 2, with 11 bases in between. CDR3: CASSVQGGSTDTQYF. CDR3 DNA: TGTGCCAGCAGCGTACAGGGAGGCTCCACAGATACGCAGTATTTT.

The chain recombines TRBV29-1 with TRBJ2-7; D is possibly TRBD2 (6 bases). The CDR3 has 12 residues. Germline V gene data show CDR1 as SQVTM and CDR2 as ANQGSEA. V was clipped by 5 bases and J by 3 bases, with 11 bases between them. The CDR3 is CSVQEGFYEQYF. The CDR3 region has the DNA TGCAGCGTTCAGGAGGGATTCTACGAGCAGTACTTC.

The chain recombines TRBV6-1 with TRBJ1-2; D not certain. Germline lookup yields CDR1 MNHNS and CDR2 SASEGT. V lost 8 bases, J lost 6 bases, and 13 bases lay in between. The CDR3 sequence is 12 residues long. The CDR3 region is CASLKPPNGYTF. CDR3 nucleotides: TGTGCCAGCCTTAAACCCCCTAATGGCTACACCTTC.

The CDR3: CAWSDRESQPQHF. The CDR3 nucleotides read TGTGCCTGGAGTGATCGGGAAAGCCAGCCCCAGCATTTT. This chain links TRBV30 with TRBJ1-5; unclear D gene. V was trimmed by 1 base and J by 7 bases, leaving 11 bases between them. This CDR3 comprises 13 residues. From germline, CDR1 is GTSNPN and CDR2 SVGIG (reference sequence).

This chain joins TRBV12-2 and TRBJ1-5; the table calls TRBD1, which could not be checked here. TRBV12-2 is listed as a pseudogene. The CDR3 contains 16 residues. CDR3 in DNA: TGTGCAAGTCGCAAGGGGACAGAGAATAGCAATCAGCCCCAGCATTTT. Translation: CASRKGTENSNQPQHF.

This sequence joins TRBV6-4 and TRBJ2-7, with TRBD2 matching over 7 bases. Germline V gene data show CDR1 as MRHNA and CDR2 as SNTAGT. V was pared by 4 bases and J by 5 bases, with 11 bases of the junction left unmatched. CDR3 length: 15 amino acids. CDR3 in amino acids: CASSAFAGEPHEQYF. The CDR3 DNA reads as TGTGCCAGCAGTGCTTTTGCGGGAGAACCCCACGAGCAGTACTTC.

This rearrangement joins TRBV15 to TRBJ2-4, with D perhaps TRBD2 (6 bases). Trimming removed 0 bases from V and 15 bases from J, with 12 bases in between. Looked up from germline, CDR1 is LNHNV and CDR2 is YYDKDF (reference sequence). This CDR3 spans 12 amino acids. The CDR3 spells CATSREGTVVYF. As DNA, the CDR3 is TGTGCCACCAGCAGAGAAGGGACTGTGGTGTACTTC.

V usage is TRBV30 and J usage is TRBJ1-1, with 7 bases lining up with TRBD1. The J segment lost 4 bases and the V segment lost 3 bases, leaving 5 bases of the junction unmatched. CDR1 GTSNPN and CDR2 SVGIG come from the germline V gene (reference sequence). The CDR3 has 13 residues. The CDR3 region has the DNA TGTGCCTGGAGCCAGGGGGGAATCACTGAAGCTTTCTTT. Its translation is CAWSQGGITEAFF.

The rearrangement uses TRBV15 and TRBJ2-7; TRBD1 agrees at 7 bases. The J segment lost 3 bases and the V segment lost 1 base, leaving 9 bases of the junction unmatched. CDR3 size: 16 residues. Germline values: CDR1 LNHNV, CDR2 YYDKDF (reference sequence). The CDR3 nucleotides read TGTGCCACCAGCAGAGTCCCCGGGACAGTCTACTACGAGCAGTACTTC. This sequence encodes CATSRVPGTVYYEQYF.

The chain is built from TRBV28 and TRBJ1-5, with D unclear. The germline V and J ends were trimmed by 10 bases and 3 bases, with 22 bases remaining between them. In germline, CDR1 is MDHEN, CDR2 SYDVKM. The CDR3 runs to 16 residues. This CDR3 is CATCRGRRRLNQPQHF. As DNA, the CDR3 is TGTGCCACCTGCCGAGGGCGCAGAAGACTCAATCAGCCCCAGCATTTT.

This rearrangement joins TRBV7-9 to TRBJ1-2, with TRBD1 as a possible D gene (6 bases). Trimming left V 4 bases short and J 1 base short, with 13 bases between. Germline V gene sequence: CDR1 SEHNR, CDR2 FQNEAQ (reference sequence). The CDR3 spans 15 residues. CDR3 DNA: TGTGCCAGCAGCTCTATAGGACAGTTTAACTATGGCTACACCTTC. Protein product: CASSSIGQFNYGYTF.

The CDR3 DNA reads TGTGCCAGCAGCACGGTTTCGGGCGAGCAGTACTTC. It is translated as CASSTVSGEQYF. The gene calls are TRBV9 and TRBJ2-7; D is undetermined. V gave up 4 bases and J gave up 6 bases, with 11 bases separating them. The CDR3 consists of 12 residues. The germline V gene has CDR1 SGDLS and CDR2 YYNGEE.

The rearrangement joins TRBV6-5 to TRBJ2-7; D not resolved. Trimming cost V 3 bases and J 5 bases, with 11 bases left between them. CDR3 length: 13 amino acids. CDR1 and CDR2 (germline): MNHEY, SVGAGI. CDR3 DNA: TGTGCCAGCAGTTATCCCAAGAGTGACGAGCAGTACTTC. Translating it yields CASSYPKSDEQYF.

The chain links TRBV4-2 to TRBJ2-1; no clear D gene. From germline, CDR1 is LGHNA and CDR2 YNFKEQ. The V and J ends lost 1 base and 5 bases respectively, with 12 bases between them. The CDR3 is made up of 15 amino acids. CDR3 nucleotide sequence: TGTGCCAGCAGCCAAGTTGGCGGAGCTAACAATGAGCAGTTCTTC. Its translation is CASSQVGGANNEQFF.

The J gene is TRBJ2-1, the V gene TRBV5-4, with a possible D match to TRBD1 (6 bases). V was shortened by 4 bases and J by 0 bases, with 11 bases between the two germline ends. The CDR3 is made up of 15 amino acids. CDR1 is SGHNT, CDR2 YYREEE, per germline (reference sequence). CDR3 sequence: CASSPTGDSYNEQFF. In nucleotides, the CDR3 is TGTGCCAGCAGCCCGACAGGAGACTCCTACAATGAGCAGTTCTTC.

The CDR3 reads CSVDSGGRTEAFF. DNA of the CDR3: TGCAGCGTCGATTCGGGGGGCCGAACTGAAGCTTTCTTT. The gene calls are TRBV29-1 and TRBJ1-1; D may be TRBD1 (6 bases). The CDR3 loop spans 13 amino acids. CDR1 is SQVTM, CDR2 ANQGSEA, per germline. V was shortened by 6 bases and J by 5 bases, with 16 bases between the two germline ends.

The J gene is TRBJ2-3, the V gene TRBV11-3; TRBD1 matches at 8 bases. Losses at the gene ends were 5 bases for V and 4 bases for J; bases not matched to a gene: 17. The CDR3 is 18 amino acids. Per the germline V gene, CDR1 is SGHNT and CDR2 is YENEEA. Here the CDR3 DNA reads TGTGCCAGCAGCCGACGGAGCCCAGGGGGCGCAACTCCAGATACGCAGTATTTT. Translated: CASSRRSPGGATPDTQYF. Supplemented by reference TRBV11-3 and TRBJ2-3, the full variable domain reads EAGVVQSPRYKIIEKKQPVAFWCNPISGHNTLYWYLQNLGQGPELLIRYENEEAVDDSQLPKDRFSAERLKGVDSTLKIQPAELGDSAVYLCASSRRSPGGATPDTQYFGPGTRLTVL.

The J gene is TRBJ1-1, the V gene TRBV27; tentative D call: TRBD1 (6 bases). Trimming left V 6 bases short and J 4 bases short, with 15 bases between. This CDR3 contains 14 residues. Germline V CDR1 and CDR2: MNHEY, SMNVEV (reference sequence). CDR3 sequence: CASRTQGSVTEAFF. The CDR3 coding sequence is TGTGCCAGCAGGACACAGGGATCGGTCACTGAAGCTTTCTTT.

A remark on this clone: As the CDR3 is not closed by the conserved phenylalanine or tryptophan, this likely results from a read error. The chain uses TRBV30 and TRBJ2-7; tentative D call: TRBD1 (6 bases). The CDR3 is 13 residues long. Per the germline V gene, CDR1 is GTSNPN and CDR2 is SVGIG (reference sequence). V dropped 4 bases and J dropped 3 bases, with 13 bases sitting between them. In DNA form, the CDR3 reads TGTGCCTGGACCTATACGGACAGCTACGAGCAGTACCTC. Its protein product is CAWTYTDSYEQYL.